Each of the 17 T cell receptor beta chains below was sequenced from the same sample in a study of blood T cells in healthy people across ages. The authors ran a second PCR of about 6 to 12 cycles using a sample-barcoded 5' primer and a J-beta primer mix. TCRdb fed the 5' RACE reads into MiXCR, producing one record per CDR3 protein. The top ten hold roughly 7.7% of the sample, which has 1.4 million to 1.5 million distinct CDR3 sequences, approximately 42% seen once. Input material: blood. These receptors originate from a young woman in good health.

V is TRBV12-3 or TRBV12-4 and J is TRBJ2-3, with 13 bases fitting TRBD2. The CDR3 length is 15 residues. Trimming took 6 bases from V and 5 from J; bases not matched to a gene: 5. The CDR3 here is CASSTSGGAVDTQYF. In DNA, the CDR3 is TGTGCCAGCAGCACTAGCGGGGGGGCCGTAGATACGCAGTATTTT.

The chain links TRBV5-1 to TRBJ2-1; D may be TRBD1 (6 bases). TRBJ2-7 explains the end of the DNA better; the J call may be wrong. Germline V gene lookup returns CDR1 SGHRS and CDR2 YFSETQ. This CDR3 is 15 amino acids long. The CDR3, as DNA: TGCGCCAGCCATCCGATGGGGGCCCATTACAATGAGCAGTACTTC. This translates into CASHPMGAHYNEQYF.

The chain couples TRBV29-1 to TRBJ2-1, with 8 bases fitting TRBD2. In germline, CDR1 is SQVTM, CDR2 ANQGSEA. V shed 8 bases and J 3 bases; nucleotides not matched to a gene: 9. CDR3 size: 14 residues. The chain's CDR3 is CSLAQAGGYNEQFF. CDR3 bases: TGCAGCCTCGCCCAGGCGGGGGGCTACAATGAGCAGTTCTTC.

The CDR3 spells CSARDLSGSTEAFF. The CDR3 bases are TGCAGTGCTAGAGATCTCTCGGGGAGCACTGAAGCTTTCTTT. This chain uses TRBV20-1 with TRBJ1-1, with D unclear. This CDR3 comprises 14 residues. Germline V CDR1 and CDR2: DFQATT, SNEGSKA (reference sequence). With 0 bases removed from V and 4 bases from J, the gap between germline ends came to 12 bases.

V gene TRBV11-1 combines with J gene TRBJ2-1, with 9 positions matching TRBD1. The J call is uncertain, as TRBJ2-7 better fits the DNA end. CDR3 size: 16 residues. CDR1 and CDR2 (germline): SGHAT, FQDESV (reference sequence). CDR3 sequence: CASSLGGDREYNEQYF. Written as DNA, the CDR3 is TGTGCCAGCAGCTTAGGAGGGGACAGGGAGTACAATGAGCAGTACTTC.

The CDR3 DNA is TGTGCCAGCAGTGGCGACACCCGGGTTCAGTACTTC. Amino acids: CASSGDTRVQYF. The chain recombines TRBV28 with TRBJ2-7; no definite D call. Trimming removed 5 bases at V and 10 bases at J, with 15 bases between. Per germline, CDR1 MDHEN and CDR2 SYDVKM. This CDR3 is 12 amino acids long.

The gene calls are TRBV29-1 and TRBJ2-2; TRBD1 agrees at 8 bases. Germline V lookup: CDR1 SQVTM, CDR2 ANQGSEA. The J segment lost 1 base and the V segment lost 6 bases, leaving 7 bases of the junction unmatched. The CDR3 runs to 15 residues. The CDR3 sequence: CSVALGTGNTGELFF. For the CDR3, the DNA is TGCAGCGTCGCGTTGGGGACAGGGAACACCGGGGAGCTGTTTTTT.

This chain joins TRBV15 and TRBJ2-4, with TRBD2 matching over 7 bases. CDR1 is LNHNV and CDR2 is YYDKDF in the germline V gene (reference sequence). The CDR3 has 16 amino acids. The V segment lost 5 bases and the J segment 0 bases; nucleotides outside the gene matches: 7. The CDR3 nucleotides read TGTGCCACCAGCCTGACGGCGGGGGTAGCCAAAAACATTCAGTACTTC. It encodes CATSLTAGVAKNIQYF.

The CDR3 DNA sequence: TGTGCCAGCAGTCTCACCGGACAGGCAAACACCGGGGAGCTGTTTTTT. As protein: CASSLTGQANTGELFF. The V call is TRBV2, the J call TRBJ2-2, with 7 nucleotides matching TRBD1. The CDR3 extends over 16 amino acids. The J segment lost 2 bases and the V segment lost 5 bases, leaving 8 bases of the junction unmatched. Germline lookup yields CDR1 SNHLY and CDR2 FYNNEI.

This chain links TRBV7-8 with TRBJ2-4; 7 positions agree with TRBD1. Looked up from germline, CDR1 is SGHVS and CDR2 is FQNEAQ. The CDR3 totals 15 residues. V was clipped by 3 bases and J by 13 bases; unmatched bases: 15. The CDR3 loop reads CASSLIGGEYNEQYF. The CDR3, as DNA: TGTGCCAGCAGCTTGATAGGGGGCGAATACAATGAGCAGTACTTC.

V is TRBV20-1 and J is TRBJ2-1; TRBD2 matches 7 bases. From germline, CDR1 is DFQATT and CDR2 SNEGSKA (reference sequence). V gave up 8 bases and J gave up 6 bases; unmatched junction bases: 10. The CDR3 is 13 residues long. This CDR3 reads CSRRRTSSNEQFF. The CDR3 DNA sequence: TGCAGTCGACGCCGGACTAGTTCCAATGAGCAGTTCTTC.

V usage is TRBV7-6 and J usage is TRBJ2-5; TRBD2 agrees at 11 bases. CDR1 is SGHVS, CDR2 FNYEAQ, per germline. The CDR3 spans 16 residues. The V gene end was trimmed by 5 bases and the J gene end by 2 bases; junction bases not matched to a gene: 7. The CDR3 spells CASSDRLAGKQETQYF. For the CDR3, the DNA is TGTGCCAGCAGCGACCGACTAGCGGGGAAACAAGAGACCCAGTACTTC.

Here the CDR3 DNA reads TGTGCCAGCAGCCAAGGAACAGACACGGGGGGCTACACCTTC. Translated: CASSQGTDTGGYTF. This chain joins TRBV3-1 and TRBJ1-2; D is unclear. The CDR3 covers 14 residues. Germline V gene data show CDR1 as LGHDT and CDR2 as YNNKEL (reference sequence). The ends were cut back, 1 base at V and 8 bases at J, with 14 bases in the middle.

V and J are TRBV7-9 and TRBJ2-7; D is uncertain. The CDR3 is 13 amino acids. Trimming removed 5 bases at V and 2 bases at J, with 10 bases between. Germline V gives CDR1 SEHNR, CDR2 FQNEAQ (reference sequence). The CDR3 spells CASSPERAYEQYF. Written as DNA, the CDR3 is TGTGCCAGCAGCCCAGAACGGGCCTACGAGCAGTACTTC. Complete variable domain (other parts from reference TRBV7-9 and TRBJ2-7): DTGVSQNPRHKITKRGQNVTFRCDPISEHNRLYWYRQTLGQGPEFLTYFQNEAQLEKSRLLSDRFSAERPKGSFSTLEIQRTEQGDSAMYLCASSPERAYEQYFGPGTRLTVT.

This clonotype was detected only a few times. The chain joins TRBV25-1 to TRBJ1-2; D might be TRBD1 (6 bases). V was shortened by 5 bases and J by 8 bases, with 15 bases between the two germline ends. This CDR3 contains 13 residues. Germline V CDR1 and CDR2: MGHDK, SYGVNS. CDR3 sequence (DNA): TGTGCCAGCAGTCAGGGCAGGGGCGAGGGCTACACCTTC. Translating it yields CASSQGRGEGYTF.

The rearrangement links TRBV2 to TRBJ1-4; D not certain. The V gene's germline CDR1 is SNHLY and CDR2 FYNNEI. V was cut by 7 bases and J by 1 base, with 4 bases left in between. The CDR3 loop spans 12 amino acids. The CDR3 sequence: CASMRTNEKLFF. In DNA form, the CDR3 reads TGTGCCAGCATGAGAACTAATGAAAAACTGTTTTTT.

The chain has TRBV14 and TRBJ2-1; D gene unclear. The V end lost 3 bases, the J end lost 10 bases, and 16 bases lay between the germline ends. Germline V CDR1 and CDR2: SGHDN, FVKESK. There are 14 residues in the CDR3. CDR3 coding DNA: TGTGCCAGCAGCCAGGTATTGGGTTCGCGGGAGCAGTTCTTC. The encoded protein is CASSQVLGSREQFF.